These 25 T cell receptor beta chains were sequenced from one sample in a study of shared clonotypes between healthy human individuals. Assay: immunoSEQ multiplex PCR; the TCRdb copy retains only in-frame clones and omits some. This sample has 2.3 million or so clones, with roughly 93% found just once. The sequenced sample was naive CD4+ T cells from PBMCs. Subset noted: CD45RA+ positively selected. These receptors all come from a man aged 18-30 years in good health. Some clones in this sample may be carry-over from other donors' samples.

This chain connects TRBV5-6 to TRBJ2-3; tentative D call: TRBD2 (6 bases). V gave up 1 base and J gave up 2 bases, with 11 bases separating them. CDR1 SGHDT and CDR2 YYEEEE come from the germline V gene. The CDR3 is 15 amino acids. The CDR3 loop is CASSLRGLLTDTQYF. In DNA, the CDR3 is TGTGCCAGCAGCTTGAGGGGACTGCTCACAGATACGCAGTATTTT.

As DNA, the CDR3 is TGTGCCAGCAGCCCCCTAGCGGATTCCACAGATACGCAGTATTTT. This translates into CASSPLADSTDTQYF. The chain combines TRBV7-3 with TRBJ2-3; 7 bases align to TRBD2. The CDR3 length is 15 residues. The ends lost 5 bases at V and 2 bases at J; junction bases unmatched: 7. CDR1 is SGHTA, CDR2 FQGTGA, per germline.

The J gene is TRBJ2-3, the V gene TRBV9; 10 bases agree with TRBD2. The CDR3 length is 18 residues. V lost 4 bases to trimming and J lost 3 bases; unmatched junction nucleotides: 14. Germline assignment: CDR1 SGDLS and CDR2 YYNGEE. The CDR3: CASSPRPLSTSGTDTQYF. The CDR3 DNA reads TGTGCCAGCAGCCCGAGGCCCCTCTCGACTAGCGGGACAGATACGCAGTATTTT.

The V gene is TRBV6-5, the J gene TRBJ2-5, with unresolved D. With 5 bases removed from V and 2 bases from J, the gap between germline ends came to 15 bases. The germline V gene has CDR1 MNHEY and CDR2 SVGAGI. CDR3 length: 15 residues. CDR3 protein: CASSGLGSGQETQYF. The CDR3, as DNA: TGTGCCAGCAGTGGCTTGGGATCCGGGCAAGAGACCCAGTACTTC.

The V gene is TRBV7-8, the J gene TRBJ1-2; D unresolved. Germline V gene sequence: CDR1 SGHVS, CDR2 FQNEAQ. The length of the CDR3 is 16 residues. Trimming took off 0 bases at V and 0 bases at J, with 11 bases between the two ends. DNA for the CDR3: TGTGCCAGCAGCTTAGCGTCGGGAAGAACTAACTATGGCTACACCTTC. Protein sequence: CASSLASGRTNYGYTF.

The chain is built from TRBV7-7 and TRBJ2-2; D remains ambiguous. Germline CDR1 is SSHAT and CDR2 is FNYEAQ (reference sequence). The CDR3 covers 16 residues. Trimming removed 2 bases at V and 0 bases at J, with 10 bases between. CDR3 region: CASSLSGVPNTGELFF. CDR3 in DNA: TGTGCCAGCAGCTTATCTGGTGTCCCGAACACCGGGGAGCTGTTTTTT.

About this clone itself: This sample includes further DNA sequences coding for the same CDR3. The chain links TRBV5-1 to TRBJ2-5, with D perhaps being TRBD1 or TRBD2 (6 bases each). V gave up 4 bases and J gave up 2 bases, with 9 bases separating them. CDR3 size: 13 residues. The germline CDR1 and CDR2 sequences are SGHRS and YFSETQ. The DNA of the CDR3 is TGCGCCAGCAGCCTAGGGGGGCAAGAGACCCAGTACTTC. It is translated as CASSLGGQETQYF.

The chain recombines TRBV9 with TRBJ1-2; 8 positions agree with TRBD1. The CDR3 contains 13 residues. From germline, CDR1 is SGDLS and CDR2 YYNGEE. V trimming: 0 bases; J trimming: 7 bases; junction bases outside the gene matches: 2. CDR3 residues: CASSVEQGVGYTF. CDR3 in DNA: TGTGCCAGCAGCGTAGAACAGGGGGTTGGCTACACCTTC.

In the case of this clone: This sample also contains other DNA sequences that code for the same CDR3. V gene TRBV28 combines with J gene TRBJ1-5, with D hard to call. V was shortened by 6 bases and J by 2 bases, with 11 bases between the two germline ends. CDR1 MDHEN and CDR2 SYDVKM come from the germline V gene. The CDR3 extends over 14 amino acids. CDR3 residues: CASSPSGGNQPQHF. CDR3 DNA sequence: TGTGCCAGCAGCCCCTCTGGTGGCAATCAGCCCCAGCATTTT.

This chain links TRBV14 with TRBJ2-1, with D perhaps matching TRBD1 (5 bases). The germline V gene has CDR1 SGHDN and CDR2 FVKESK. This CDR3 is built from 16 residues. The V end lost 5 bases, the J end lost 2 bases, and 16 bases lay between the germline ends. In DNA, the CDR3 is TGTGCCAGCAGCGCGCAGACTTGGGGCCCCTACAATGAGCAGTTCTTC. It codes for CASSAQTWGPYNEQFF.

With regard to this clone: The same CDR3 is also encoded by other DNA sequences in this sample. The chain recombines TRBV5-4 with TRBJ2-5; 7 positions agree with TRBD2. CDR3 size: 14 residues. V lost 4 bases and J lost 1; bases outside the gene matches: 4. Per germline, CDR1 SGHNT and CDR2 YYREEE (reference sequence). CDR3 loop: CASSRTSAQETQYF. The CDR3 nucleotides read TGTGCCAGCAGCCGAACTAGCGCCCAAGAGACCCAGTACTTC.

The chain links TRBV19 to TRBJ2-7; D is perhaps TRBD1 (6 bases). V lost 1 base to trimming and J lost 1 base, with 11 bases between them. This CDR3 is 15 amino acids long. CDR1 and CDR2 from the germline V gene are LNHDA and SQIVND (reference sequence). The CDR3 DNA reads as TGTGCCAGTAGTATAGGGGTCGACAGGTCCTACGAGCAGTACTTC. This gives the protein CASSIGVDRSYEQYF.

In its sample, this clone was seen once. The sample holds other DNA sequences that translate to the same CDR3. The gene calls are TRBV15 and TRBJ2-7; unclear D gene. V lost 3 bases and J 4 bases, leaving 4 bases between the germline ends. The CDR3 sequence is 11 residues long. Germline V gene sequence: CDR1 LNHNV, CDR2 YYDKDF (reference sequence). The CDR3, as DNA: TGTGCCACCAGCAGGAGTTACGAGCAGTACTTC. Translated: CATSRSYEQYF.

The gene calls are TRBV30 and TRBJ1-2; D remains ambiguous. The V end was cut by 3 bases, the J end by 8 bases, with 16 bases between. There are 13 residues in the CDR3. Germline values: CDR1 GTSNPN, CDR2 SVGIG (reference sequence). In DNA, the CDR3 is TGTGCCTGGAGCCCGGAGACCTTAAGGGGCTACACCTTC. Encoded protein: CAWSPETLRGYTF.

The CDR3 DNA reads TGTGCCAGTAGCGACCCCTTATTAGCGGGAGTGACAGATACGCAGTATTTT. It codes for CASSDPLLAGVTDTQYF. The rearrangement uses TRBV19 and TRBJ2-3; 9 bases agree with TRBD2. CDR1 is LNHDA, CDR2 SQIVND, per germline (reference sequence). The CDR3 is made up of 17 amino acids. V gave up 6 bases and J gave up 3 bases; unmatched junction bases: 13.

V and J are TRBV7-3 and TRBJ2-5, with D perhaps matching TRBD2 (5 bases). This CDR3 spans 15 amino acids. V was cut by 2 bases and J by 0 bases, with 10 bases left in between. CDR1 and CDR2 from the germline V gene are SGHTA and FQGTGA. CDR3 loop: CASSLYRADQETQYF. The CDR3 bases are TGTGCCAGCAGCTTATATAGAGCGGACCAAGAGACCCAGTACTTC.

This rearrangement joins TRBV7-8 to TRBJ2-7; unclear D gene. V was pared by 5 bases and J by 3 bases, with 17 bases between. CDR3 size: 15 residues. Germline CDR1 SGHVS, CDR2 FQNEAQ. The CDR3 is CASSPSGIVDYEQYF. The CDR3, as DNA: TGTGCCAGCAGCCCCTCGGGCATTGTGGACTACGAGCAGTACTTC. The variable domain in full, completed from reference TRBV7-8 and TRBJ2-7, reads GAGVSQSPRYKVAKRGQDVALRCDPISGHVSLFWYQQALGQGPEFLTYFQNEAQLDKSGLPSDRFFAERPEGSVSTLKIQRTQQEDSAVYLCASSPSGIVDYEQYFGPGTRLTVT.

The chain uses TRBV11-3 and TRBJ2-1; D is possibly TRBD1 or TRBD2 (5 bases each). The V gene's germline CDR1 is SGHNT and CDR2 YENEEA. The CDR3 is made up of 12 amino acids. V lost 5 bases to trimming and J lost 9 bases, with 11 bases between them. Here the CDR3 reads CASSDSRGEQFF. CDR3 DNA: TGTGCCAGCAGCGATTCGAGGGGTGAGCAGTTCTTC.

The chain has TRBV10-3 and TRBJ1-1, with D possibly matching TRBD1 (6 bases). The CDR3 runs 15 residues. Trimming left V 5 bases short and J 7 bases short, with 20 bases between. The germline gives CDR1 ENHRY, CDR2 SYGVKD. The CDR3 protein is CAISIQGPERSEAFF. CDR3 DNA: TGTGCCATCAGTATACAGGGACCTGAGAGGAGTGAAGCTTTCTTT.

The gene calls are TRBV9 and TRBJ1-1; D is unresolved. CDR3 length equals 14 residues. CDR1 SGDLS and CDR2 YYNGEE come from the germline V gene. V shed 0 bases and J shed 3 bases, with 9 bases lying between them. The CDR3 loop reads CASSVVWQYTEAFF. The CDR3 nucleotides are TGTGCCAGCAGCGTAGTATGGCAGTACACTGAAGCTTTCTTT.

The chain carries TRBV28 and TRBJ2-7, with TRBD1 identical over 7 bases. This CDR3 has 15 amino acids. Germline V CDR1 and CDR2: MDHEN, SYDVKM. V trimming: 6 bases; J trimming: 0 bases; junction bases outside the gene matches: 8. The CDR3 protein is CASRLGQQGSYEQYF. The DNA for the CDR3 is TGTGCCAGCAGGCTGGGACAGCAGGGCTCCTACGAGCAGTACTTC.

This chain connects TRBV18 to TRBJ2-5; D perhaps matches TRBD1 (6 bases). Germline assignment: CDR1 KGHSH and CDR2 LQKENI. This CDR3 is 13 amino acids long. V was pared by 5 bases and J by 7 bases, with 14 bases between. The CDR3: CASSNRTEGTQYF. The CDR3 DNA reads as TGTGCCAGCTCAAACAGGACAGAGGGGACCCAGTACTTC.

The rearrangement links TRBV4-2 to TRBJ2-3; possible D gene TRBD1, 5 bases. The CDR3 runs to 13 residues. Trimming removed 4 bases at V and 4 bases at J, with 9 bases between. Per germline, CDR1 LGHNA and CDR2 YNFKEQ. CDR3 amino acids: CASSRQTADTQYF. The CDR3 nucleotides are TGTGCCAGCAGCCGGCAGACAGCAGATACGCAGTATTTT.

This chain uses TRBV2 with TRBJ1-1, with 9 bases identical to TRBD1. Looked up from germline, CDR1 is SNHLY and CDR2 is FYNNEI. The CDR3 has 14 residues. Losses at the gene ends were 8 bases for V and 6 bases for J; bases not matched to a gene: 10. CDR3 nucleotide sequence: TGTGCCAGCGTCTCCGGGACAGGGTCGCCTGAAGCTTTCTTT. It yields the protein CASVSGTGSPEAFF.

The rearrangement joins TRBV9 to TRBJ2-3; the match to TRBD2 covers 7 bases. This CDR3 has 16 amino acids. Germline V CDR1 and CDR2: SGDLS, YYNGEE. The ends lost 0 bases at V and 2 bases at J; junction bases unmatched: 6. The CDR3 loop reads CASSVVASGPTDTQYF. For the CDR3, the DNA is TGTGCCAGCAGCGTAGTGGCTAGCGGCCCCACAGATACGCAGTATTTT.